What follows are 18 T cell receptor beta chains derived from one specimen sequenced in a study of vaccination effects on CD4 cells after COVID-19. Antigens of these TCRs are unknown. The protocol was immunoSEQ multiplex PCR, while the TCRdb copy is restricted to in-frame clones and leaves out a portion. This table has under 15,000 clones, around three quarters appearing once. The ViraFEST assay expanded antigen-specific CD4+ T cells with viral peptide pools before sequencing. The culture ran for around 10 days before CD4+ T cells were isolated. SARS-CoV-2 infected the person between March and December 2020, as confirmed by PCR. Either the mRNA-1273 or the BNT162b2 vaccine was given to participants as two doses. The sample here was CD4+ T cells from PBMCs cultured with HCoV-NL63 spike peptides, taken after COVID-19 vaccination. These receptors came from a human donor who had a prior SARS-CoV-2 infection.

The chain joins TRBV18 to TRBJ1-5, with D hard to call. Deletions cut 2 bases from V and 0 bases from J, with 2 bases between. The V gene's germline CDR1 is KGHSH and CDR2 LQKENI. The CDR3 consists of 13 residues. The CDR3 sequence: CASSPDSNQPQHF. In DNA form, the CDR3 reads TGTGCCAGCTCACCAGATAGCAATCAGCCCCAGCATTTT.

Here the CDR3 reads CASSLDQGGPGTTQYF. The CDR3 DNA reads as TGTGCCAGCAGCTTAGATCAGGGGGGACCGGGGACGACCCAGTACTTC. The chain employs TRBV11-2 and TRBJ2-5; a weak D match, TRBD1 (7 bases). The CDR3 has 16 residues. V was clipped by 0 bases and J by 7 bases, with 18 bases between them. Germline CDR1 reads SGHAT; CDR2 reads FQNNGV.

This clone was observed once. The chain joins TRBV2 to TRBJ2-5; 12 nucleotides line up with TRBD2. V shed 6 bases, J shed 5 bases, and the junction held 4 bases outside the gene matches. This CDR3 comprises 14 residues. Germline lookup yields CDR1 SNHLY and CDR2 FYNNEI. The CDR3: CASSFGTSGETQYF. The CDR3 DNA follows: TGTGCCAGCAGCTTTGGGACTAGCGGGGAGACCCAGTACTTC.

The genes are TRBV6-5 and TRBJ2-7, with no clear D. The CDR3 has 11 residues. CDR1 MNHEY and CDR2 SVGAGI come from the germline V gene. Trimming took off 4 bases at V and 4 bases at J, with 5 bases between the two ends. The CDR3 loop is CASSSRYEQYF. The CDR3 region has the DNA TGTGCCAGCAGTTCCAGGTACGAGCAGTACTTC.

This chain connects TRBV5-6 to TRBJ2-5, with a tentative D call TRBD2 (7 bases). V was cut by 4 bases and J by 5 bases, with 15 bases left in between. The CDR3 spans 14 residues. Germline V gene data show CDR1 as SGHDT and CDR2 as YYEEEE. The CDR3 is CASSQGGGGETQYF. In DNA form, the CDR3 reads TGTGCCAGCAGCCAAGGGGGGGGCGGGGAGACCCAGTACTTC.

This clone has only a few counts. The J gene is TRBJ2-7, the V gene TRBV23-1; no firm D call. TRBV23-1 is identified as an open reading frame with a role that is uncertain. CDR3 length: 12 residues. This CDR3 reads CAILRTSYEQYF. CDR3 sequence (DNA): TGCGCTATCCTCCGGACCTCCTACGAGCAGTACTTC.

V is TRBV30 and J is TRBJ1-4, with D maybe TRBD1 (5 bases). V dropped 0 bases and J dropped 7 bases, with 15 bases sitting between them. This CDR3 contains 15 residues. The germline V gene has CDR1 GTSNPN and CDR2 SVGIG (reference sequence). This CDR3 is CAWSVTPGPTEKLFF. The CDR3 DNA follows: TGTGCCTGGAGTGTAACCCCGGGACCCACTGAAAAACTGTTTTTT. The entire variable domain, with the rest obtained from reference TRBV30 and TRBJ1-4, is as follows: SQTIHQWPATLVQPVGSPLSLECTVEGTSNPNLYWYRQAAGRGLQLLFYSVGIGQISSEVPQNLSASRPQDRQFILSSKKLLLSDSGFYLCAWSVTPGPTEKLFFGSGTQLSVL.

The rearrangement uses TRBV6-5 and TRBJ2-1, with 14 bases lining up with TRBD2. This CDR3 has 15 amino acids. V was clipped by 6 bases and J by 9 bases; unmatched bases: 7. Germline V gene lookup returns CDR1 MNHEY and CDR2 SVGAGI. CDR3 nucleotides: TGTGCCAGCAGAGGGACTAGCGGGGGACGAAGTGAGCAGTTCTTC. Its translation is CASRGTSGGRSEQFF.

V usage is TRBV18 and J usage is TRBJ2-7, with D hard to call. Germline V gene data show CDR1 as KGHSH and CDR2 as LQKENI. The length of the CDR3 is 14 residues. V gave up 3 bases and J gave up 4 bases, with 13 bases separating them. CDR3: CASSPGPLEYEQYF. CDR3 nucleotide sequence: TGTGCCAGCTCACCCGGTCCCTTGGAGTACGAGCAGTACTTC.

This clone was seen a few times. The rearrangement uses TRBV7-8 and TRBJ2-1; D gene unclear. The ends were cut back, 2 bases at V and 2 bases at J, with 13 bases in the middle. The CDR3 is 16 amino acids. Germline V gene data show CDR1 as SGHVS and CDR2 as FQNEAQ. In DNA form, the CDR3 reads TGTGCCAGCAGCTTACGTGGGGTGAATACCTACAATGAGCAGTTCTTC. Its translation is CASSLRGVNTYNEQFF.

This chain uses TRBV6-6 with TRBJ1-1; no definite D call. Deletions cut 5 bases from V and 0 bases from J, with 22 bases between. The length of the CDR3 is 18 residues. The germline gives CDR1 MNHNY, CDR2 SVGAGI (reference sequence). CDR3 nucleotide sequence: TGTGCCAGCAGTCCCCAAGGGCGCCGGCGACGACTGAACACTGAAGCTTTCTTT. Amino acids: CASSPQGRRRRLNTEAFF.

This rearrangement joins TRBV5-4 to TRBJ2-1; possibly TRBD2 for D (6 bases). The CDR3 is 16 residues long. Germline lookup yields CDR1 SGHNT and CDR2 YYREEE (reference sequence). Trimming left V 1 base short and J 3 bases short, with 14 bases between. The DNA of the CDR3 is TGTGCCAGCAGCTTGTCTGGGGGGAAAGGCTACAATGAGCAGTTCTTC. The encoded protein is CASSLSGGKGYNEQFF.

The chain is built from TRBV5-8 and TRBJ2-2; D may be TRBD1 (6 bases). The CDR3 has 16 amino acids. With 3 bases removed from V and 6 bases from J, the gap between germline ends came to 18 bases. Germline V gene sequence: CDR1 SGHTS, CDR2 YDEGEE. The CDR3 spells CASSSGQLPLAGELFF. As DNA, the CDR3 is TGTGCCAGCAGCTCAGGACAGCTTCCCTTGGCCGGGGAGCTGTTTTTT.

This clone was observed a few times. J is TRBJ1-6 and V is TRBV2; 11 bases are shared with TRBD1. V dropped 8 bases and J dropped 10; count of bases not matched to a gene: 1. CDR1 SNHLY and CDR2 FYNNEI come from the germline V gene. The CDR3 length is 12 residues. CDR3 protein: CASGTGGSPLHF. In DNA, the CDR3 is TGTGCCAGCGGGACAGGGGGATCACCCCTCCACTTT.

The chain employs TRBV5-4 and TRBJ2-6; D may be TRBD2 (5 bases). With 4 bases removed from V and 4 bases from J, the gap between germline ends came to 15 bases. The CDR3 has 16 amino acids. Per the germline V gene, CDR1 is SGHNT and CDR2 is YYREEE (reference sequence). CDR3 nucleotides: TGTGCCAGCAGCGTGAGAGTAGCGACGGGGGCCAACGTCCTGACTTTC. Translated, it gives CASSVRVATGANVLTF.

The V gene is TRBV5-6, the J gene TRBJ2-7; 7 bases align to TRBD2. The CDR3 runs to 15 residues. Germline V lookup: CDR1 SGHDT, CDR2 YYEEEE. The V gene end was trimmed by 0 bases and the J gene end by 0 bases; junction bases not matched to a gene: 3. The CDR3 spells CASSLEGLSSYEQYF. The CDR3, as DNA: TGTGCCAGCAGCTTGGAGGGACTAAGCTCCTACGAGCAGTACTTC.

The chain combines TRBV5-5 with TRBJ2-2; TRBD1 matches 8 bases. The trim removed 4 bases at V and 3 bases at J, leaving 5 bases unmatched. From germline, CDR1 is SGHKS and CDR2 YYEKEE (reference sequence). The CDR3 has 15 amino acids. CDR3 sequence (DNA): TGTGCCAGCAGCCCAGGGGGCTTCGACACCGGGGAGCTGTTTTTT. As protein: CASSPGGFDTGELFF.

This clone was recorded once. V and J are TRBV15 and TRBJ1-2; TRBD1 matches at 7 bases. CDR3 length: 14 amino acids. Germline V CDR1 and CDR2: LNHNV, YYDKDF (reference sequence). Trimming cost V 3 bases and J 8 bases; bases outside gene matches: 9. The CDR3 DNA reads TGTGCCACCAGCAGCGTCGGGACAGTCGAAGGCTACACCTTC. It translates to CATSSVGTVEGYTF.